The rows below give T cell receptor beta chains drawn from one sample of a study of long-term antiretroviral therapy in people with HIV. Only in-frame clones appear in the TCRdb table, and some are missing; sequencing was by immunoSEQ multiplex PCR. The sample records 25,000 to 30,000 clones, 84% being singletons. Specimen: unsorted PBMCs, collected 0.4 years after starting antiretroviral therapy. The receptors come from a man aged 18 to 30 with HIV. CDR3s include the opening cysteine and the closing phenylalanine or tryptophan. Each record gives: V gene, J gene, CDR3 length, CDR3 protein.

TRBV11-2,TRBJ1-5,15,CASSLDLVSFRPQHF
TRBV11-3,TRBJ2-7,13,CASSPDSSYEQYF
TRBV6-1,TRBJ2-1,16,CASSEGGGESYNEQFF
TRBV27,TRBJ1-1,16,CASSYGTGLLNTEAFF
TRBV19,TRBJ2-7,14,CASSISRGSYEQYF
TRBV9,TRBJ2-7,14,CASSVEGGQDEQYF
TRBV4-1,TRBJ2-1,16,CASSQYGVAGGNEQFF
TRBV18,TRBJ2-2,18,CASSHGLAGGAATGELFF
TRBV27,TRBJ2-1,13,CASSRVAAHEQFF
TRBV6-5,TRBJ1-4,14,CASRNRGVGEKLFF
TRBV11-2,TRBJ2-1,17,CASSLYSRRSSYNEQFF
TRBV25-1,TRBJ2-1,14,CASSLAGDYNEQFF
TRBV11-2,TRBJ2-7,14,CASSLEAGVYEQYF
TRBV2,TRBJ2-1,14,CASSVPQGDNEQFF
TRBV2,TRBJ2-2,12,CASRQGTGELFF
TRBV6-5,TRBJ1-1,12,CASSRQGTEAFF
TRBV19,TRBJ1-6,15,CASNLVGGYNSPLHF
TRBV7-9,TRBJ1-1,16,CASSSRSAGRDTEAFF
TRBV19,TRBJ1-1,13,CASSMVSNTEAFF
TRBV5-1,TRBJ1-1,14,CASSLQGVGTEAFF
TRBV7-9,TRBJ1-2,15,CASRPGGALNYGYTF
TRBV5-6,TRBJ1-1,17,CASSLGTVQEMNTEAFF
TRBV9,TRBJ1-1,12,CASSVGGAEAFF
TRBV10-1,TRBJ2-3,15,CASSDGTGGPETQYF
TRBV5-1,TRBJ2-2,14,CASSFRENTGELFF
TRBV27,TRBJ1-1,13,CASLRDRRKEAFF
TRBV5-4,TRBJ2-3,15,CASSLVWTGGDTQYF
TRBV6-5,TRBJ2-1,15,CASSFGQSSYNEQFF
TRBV9,TRBJ1-4,16,CASSPRGGTTEEKLFF
TRBV6-5,TRBJ1-1,14,CASSYRDRRTEAFF
TRBV25-1,TRBJ2-7,18,CASSENAALDTRGYEQYF
TRBV6-4,TRBJ2-2,14,CASSESREAGELFF
TRBV19,TRBJ2-1,17,CASSIPGSGPTYNEQFF
TRBV7-2,TRBJ2-7,15,CASSLSSGPAYEQYF
TRBV27,TRBJ1-1,13,CASSLSDVTRAFF
TRBV28,TRBJ1-4,16,CASRPGWSAFGEKLFF
TRBV7-2,TRBJ1-2,14,CASSSISTGTGYTF
TRBV11-2,TRBJ2-7,12,CASSSRPYEQYF
TRBV15,TRBJ2-5,15,CATRGGQGGPETQYF
TRBV11-2,TRBJ2-2,12,CASRQGGGELFF
TRBV7-9,TRBJ2-7,12,CASSVAPYEQYF